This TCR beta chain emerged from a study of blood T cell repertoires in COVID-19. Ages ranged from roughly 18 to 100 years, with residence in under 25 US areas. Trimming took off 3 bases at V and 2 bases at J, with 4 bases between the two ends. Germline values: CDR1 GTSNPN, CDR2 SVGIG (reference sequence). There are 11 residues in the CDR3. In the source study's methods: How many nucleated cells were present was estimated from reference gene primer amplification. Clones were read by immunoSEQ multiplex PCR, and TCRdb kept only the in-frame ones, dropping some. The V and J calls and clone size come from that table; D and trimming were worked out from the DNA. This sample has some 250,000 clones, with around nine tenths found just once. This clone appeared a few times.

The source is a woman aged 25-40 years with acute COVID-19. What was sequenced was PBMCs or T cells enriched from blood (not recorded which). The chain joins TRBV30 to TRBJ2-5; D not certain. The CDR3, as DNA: TGTGCCTGGAGCCTTCAAGAGACCCAGTACTTC. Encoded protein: CAWSLQETQYF.